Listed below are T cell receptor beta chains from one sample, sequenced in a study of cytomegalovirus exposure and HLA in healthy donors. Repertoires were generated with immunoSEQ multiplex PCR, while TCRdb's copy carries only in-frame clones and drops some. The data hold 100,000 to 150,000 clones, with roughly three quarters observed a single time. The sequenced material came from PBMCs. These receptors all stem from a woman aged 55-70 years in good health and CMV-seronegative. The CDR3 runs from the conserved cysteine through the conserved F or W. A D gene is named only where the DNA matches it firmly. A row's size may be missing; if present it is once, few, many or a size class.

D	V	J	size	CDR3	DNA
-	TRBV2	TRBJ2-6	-	CASSEQGISGANVLTF	TGTGCCAGCAGTGAGCAGGGTATCTCTGGGGCCAACGTCCTGACTTTC
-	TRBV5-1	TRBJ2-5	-	CASSLGQGPQETQYF	TGCGCCAGCAGCCTTGGCCAGGGGCCACAAGAGACCCAGTACTTC
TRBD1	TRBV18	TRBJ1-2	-	CASSPTGVYGYTF	TGTGCCAGCTCACCAACAGGGGTCTATGGCTACACCTTC
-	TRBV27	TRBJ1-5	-	CASRADYSNQPQHF	TGTGCCAGCAGGGCGGATTATAGCAATCAGCCCCAGCATTTT
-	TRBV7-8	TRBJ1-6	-	CASSGLRGRYNSPLHF	TGTGCCAGCAGCGGGTTAAGGGGCCGGTATAATTCACCCCTCCACTTT
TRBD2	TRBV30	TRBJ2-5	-	CAWSIPGTSGSETQYF	TGTGCCTGGAGCATACCCGGGACTAGCGGGAGCGAGACCCAGTACTTC
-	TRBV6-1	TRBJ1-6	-	CASSPTAIYNSPLHF	TGTGCCAGCAGCCCTACAGCCATCTATAATTCACCCCTCCACTTT
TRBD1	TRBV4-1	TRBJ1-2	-	CASSQDGTGYGYTF	TGCGCCAGCAGCCAAGATGGGACAGGCTATGGCTACACCTTC
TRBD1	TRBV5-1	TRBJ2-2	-	CASRLGTGDQAGELFF	TGCGCCAGCAGGCTTGGGACAGGGGATCAGGCCGGGGAGCTGTTTTTT
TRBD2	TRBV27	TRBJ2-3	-	CASSFALAYTDTQYF	TGTGCCAGCAGTTTTGCACTAGCGTACACAGATACGCAGTATTTT
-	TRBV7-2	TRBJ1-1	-	CASSLAQGRATEAFF	TGTGCCAGCAGCTTAGCGCAGGGCAGAGCCACTGAAGCTTTCTTT
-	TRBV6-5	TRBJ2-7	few	CASSYILRGSPHEQYF	TGTGCCAGCAGTTACATCCTAAGGGGGAGTCCCCACGAGCAGTACTTC
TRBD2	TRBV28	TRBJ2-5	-	CASSPGSGSEETQYF	TGTGCCAGCAGCCCTGGTAGCGGGAGTGAGGAGACCCAGTACTTC
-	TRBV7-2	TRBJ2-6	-	CASSFGGAGANVLTF	TGTGCCAGCAGCTTCGGGGGTGCTGGGGCCAACGTCCTGACTTTC
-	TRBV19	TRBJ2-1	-	CASSIMGQAVEQFF	TGTGCCAGTAGTATTATGGGGCAGGCGGTTGAGCAGTTCTTC
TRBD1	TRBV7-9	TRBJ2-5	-	CASSLNRGGETQYF	TGTGCCAGCAGCTTAAACAGGGGCGGGGAGACCCAGTACTTC
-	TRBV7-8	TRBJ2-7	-	CASSTRRAPGEQYF	TGTGCCAGCAGCACCCGCAGGGCCCCGGGCGAGCAGTACTTC
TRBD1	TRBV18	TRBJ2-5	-	CASSNQGEETQYF	TGTGCCAGCTCCAACCAGGGGGAGGAGACCCAGTACTTC
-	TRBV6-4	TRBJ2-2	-	CASSPLGDTYTGELFF	TGTGCCAGCAGTCCTTTAGGGGACACCTACACCGGGGAGCTGTTTTTT
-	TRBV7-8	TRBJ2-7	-	CASSLRGRDDYEQYF	TGTGCCAGCAGCTTAAGGGGTAGGGATGACTACGAGCAGTACTTC
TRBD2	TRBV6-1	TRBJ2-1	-	CASSLPGLAYNEQFF	TGTGCCAGCAGCCTTCCGGGACTAGCCTACAATGAGCAGTTCTTC
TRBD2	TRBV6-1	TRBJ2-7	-	CASRLPGLAAEQYF	TGTGCCAGCAGGCTACCGGGACTAGCTGCCGAGCAGTACTTC
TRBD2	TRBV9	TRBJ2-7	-	CASSVIGLAGYEQYF	TGTGCCAGCAGCGTAATAGGGCTAGCGGGCTACGAGCAGTACTTC
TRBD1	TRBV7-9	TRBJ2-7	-	CASSLDRGLNEQYF	TGTGCCAGCAGCTTGGACAGGGGGCTTAACGAGCAGTACTTC
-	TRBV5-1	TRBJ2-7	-	CASRTLTDSYEQYF	TGCGCCAGCAGGACCCTGACTGACTCCTACGAGCAGTACTTC
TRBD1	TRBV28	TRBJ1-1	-	CASSPGDRGGTEAFF	TGTGCCAGCAGTCCCGGGGACAGGGGGGGCACTGAAGCTTTCTTT
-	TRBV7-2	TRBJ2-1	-	CASSLRAQGSYNEQFF	TGTGCCAGCAGCTTACGTGCCCAGGGCTCCTACAATGAGCAGTTCTTC
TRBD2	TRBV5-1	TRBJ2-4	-	CASKLRAGGTVSAKNIQYF	TGCGCCAGCAAACTGAGGGCGGGAGGGACCGTCTCCGCCAAAAACATTCAGTACTTC
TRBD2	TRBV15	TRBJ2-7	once	CATSRGRAGGSPYEQYF	TGTGCCACCAGCAGAGGCAGAGCTGGCGGGAGTCCCTACGAGCAGTACTTC
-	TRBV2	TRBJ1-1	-	CASIGQPNTEAFF	TGTGCCAGCATTGGACAGCCGAACACTGAAGCTTTCTTT
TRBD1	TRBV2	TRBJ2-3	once	CASTWTGGVTDTQYF	TGTGCCAGCACATGGACAGGGGGCGTTACAGATACGCAGTATTTT
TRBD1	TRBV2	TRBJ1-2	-	CASSAEDREDYGYTF	TGTGCCAGCAGCGCCGAGGACAGGGAGGACTATGGCTACACCTTC
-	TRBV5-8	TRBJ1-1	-	CASSFRQANTEAFF	TGTGCCAGCAGCTTTAGACAGGCTAACACTGAAGCTTTCTTT
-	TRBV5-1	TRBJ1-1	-	CASSLVGGGNTEAFF	TGCGCCAGCAGCTTAGTGGGAGGGGGGAACACTGAAGCTTTCTTT
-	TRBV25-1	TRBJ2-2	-	CASSESRLAGELFF	TGTGCCAGCAGTGAATCTCGGCTAGCCGGGGAGCTGTTTTTT
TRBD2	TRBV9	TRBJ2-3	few	CASSPRGAGGPVADTQYF	TGTGCCAGCAGCCCCCGTGGGGCGGGAGGGCCAGTCGCAGATACGCAGTATTTT
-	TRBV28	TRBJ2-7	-	CASYAGPYEQYF	TGTGCCAGCTACGCAGGTCCCTACGAGCAGTACTTC
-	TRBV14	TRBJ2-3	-	CASSQGARADTQYF	TGTGCCAGCAGCCAGGGGGCTAGGGCAGATACGCAGTATTTT
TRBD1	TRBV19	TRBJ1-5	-	CASSGQGWNQPQHF	TGTGCCAGTTCCGGACAGGGATGGAATCAGCCCCAGCATTTT